The 25 T cell receptor beta chains reported below all come from one sample, sequenced in a study of shared clonotypes between healthy human individuals. Assay used: immunoSEQ multiplex PCR; TCRdb lists only in-frame clones, some missing. The table has roughly 700,000 clones, over 65% seen once. Sequencing was carried out using memory CD4+ T cells sorted from blood. Subset denoted: CD45RA-negative fraction. The receptors originated from a woman in her 30s in good health.

This clone was counted between two and nine times. The chain carries TRBV7-9 and TRBJ2-2, with D unresolved. Trimming cost V 2 bases and J 5 bases, with 9 bases left between them. The CDR3 is made up of 14 amino acids. From germline, CDR1 is SEHNR and CDR2 FQNEAQ (reference sequence). This CDR3 reads CASSLLPETGELFF. For the CDR3, the DNA is TGTGCCAGCAGCTTACTTCCGGAAACCGGGGAGCTGTTTTTT.

The gene calls are TRBV6-5 and TRBJ1-2; maybe TRBD1 (5 bases). V lost 6 bases and J lost 4, with 15 bases in between. This CDR3 has 14 residues. CDR1 is MNHEY and CDR2 is SVGAGI in the germline V gene. CDR3 nucleotide sequence: TGTGCCAGCAGCCGAGGGTGGGGCAGCTATGGCTACACCTTC. Translating gives CASSRGWGSYGYTF.

This clone was recorded many times. V usage is TRBV25-1 and J usage is TRBJ2-1, with TRBD2 matching over 7 bases. The CDR3 covers 14 residues. V lost 3 bases and J lost 4; bases outside the gene matches: 3. In germline, CDR1 is MGHDK, CDR2 SYGVNS. CDR3 sequence reads: CASSEGDYYNEQFF. DNA of the CDR3: TGTGCCAGCAGTGAGGGGGACTATTACAATGAGCAGTTCTTC.

The chain joins TRBV4-1 to TRBJ1-2; TRBD1 agrees at 9 bases. CDR1 and CDR2 (germline): MGHRA, YSYEKL. CDR3 length: 15 residues. The V gene end was trimmed by 1 base and the J gene end by 4 bases; junction bases not matched to a gene: 4. The CDR3 protein is CASSQVGTGTYGYTF. CDR3 nucleotide sequence: TGCGCCAGCAGCCAAGTAGGGACAGGGACCTATGGCTACACCTTC.

The chain combines TRBV5-4 with TRBJ2-5; weak D call: TRBD1 (6 bases). This CDR3 contains 15 residues. Germline lookup yields CDR1 SGHNT and CDR2 YYREEE (reference sequence). Trimming pared 4 bases from V and 2 bases from J, leaving 15 bases between. The CDR3 DNA follows: TGTGCCAGCAGCGTGGACAGCCACCATCAAGAGACCCAGTACTTC. It codes for CASSVDSHHQETQYF.

The J gene is TRBJ2-1, the V gene TRBV19; 8 bases are shared with TRBD1. Per germline, CDR1 LNHDA and CDR2 SQIVND (reference sequence). V lost 8 bases and J lost 8; bases outside the gene matches: 8. The CDR3 covers 13 residues. CDR3 in DNA: TGTGCCAGTCTGGACAGGGTCAGTGATGAGCAGTTCTTC. Translation: CASLDRVSDEQFF. Based on the CDR3 plus reference TRBV19 and TRBJ2-1, the full variable domain is DGGITQSPKYLFRKEGQNVTLSCEQNLNHDAMYWYRQDPGQGLRLIYYSQIVNDFQKGDIAEGYSVSREKKESFPLTVTSAQKNPTAFYLCASLDRVSDEQFFGPGTRLTVL.

The J gene is TRBJ2-5, the V gene TRBV2, with D perhaps matching TRBD1 (6 bases). The V end was cut by 4 bases, the J end by 1 base, with 7 bases between. The CDR3 is 13 amino acids. CDR1 and CDR2 (germline): SNHLY, FYNNEI. The CDR3 spells CASSVDSQETQYF. The DNA of the CDR3 is TGTGCCAGCAGTGTGGACAGCCAAGAGACCCAGTACTTC.

V and J are TRBV6-5 and TRBJ2-5, with D maybe TRBD2 (6 bases). Germline CDR1 is MNHEY and CDR2 is SVGAGI. Trimming cost V 2 bases and J 5 bases, with 12 bases left between them. The CDR3 is made up of 14 amino acids. The CDR3 DNA follows: TGTGCCAGCAGTTACCAGGAGGGTGCGGAGACCCAGTACTTC. This encodes CASSYQEGAETQYF.

This clone was observed many times. CDR3 sequence reads: CATTTAAKETQYF. The CDR3 DNA is TGCGCCACTACGACCGCTGCTAAGGAGACCCAGTACTTC. J is TRBJ2-5 and V is TRBV4-1, with D unresolved. Germline V lookup: CDR1 MGHRA, CDR2 YSYEKL. The V end lost 10 bases, the J end lost 5 bases, and 17 bases lay between the germline ends. There are 13 residues in the CDR3.

The rearrangement joins TRBV25-1 to TRBJ1-1; 7 bases agree with TRBD1. The V gene end was trimmed by 5 bases and the J gene end by 10 bases; junction bases not matched to a gene: 4. The germline V gene encodes CDR1 MGHDK and CDR2 SYGVNS. The CDR3 is 11 amino acids. The CDR3 DNA sequence: TGTGCCAGCAGTTCGGCAGGGGGAGCTTTCTTT. It translates to CASSSAGGAFF.

CDR3 sequence reads: CSVGGTGDNTGELFF. CDR3 DNA sequence: TGCAGCGTTGGTGGGACAGGGGACAACACCGGGGAGCTGTTTTTT. The chain has TRBV29-1 and TRBJ2-2; TRBD1 matches at 10 bases. The trim removed 4 bases at V and 2 bases at J, leaving 4 bases unmatched. The germline CDR1 and CDR2 sequences are SQVTM and ANQGSEA. The CDR3 is 15 residues long.

The V gene is TRBV11-2, the J gene TRBJ1-2, with TRBD1 identical over 7 bases. The V segment lost 3 bases and the J segment 0 bases; nucleotides outside the gene matches: 7. Germline V CDR1 and CDR2: SGHAT, FQNNGV. CDR3 length equals 16 residues. CDR3 in amino acids: CASSFVTGTANYGYTF. In nucleotides, the CDR3 is TGTGCCAGCAGCTTTGTTACAGGGACAGCTAACTATGGCTACACCTTC. Complete variable domain (other parts from reference TRBV11-2 and TRBJ1-2): EAGVAQSPRYKIIEKRQSVAFWCNPISGHATLYWYQQILGQGPKLLIQFQNNGVVDDSQLPKDRFSAERLKGVDSTLKIQPAKLEDSAVYLCASSFVTGTANYGYTFGSGTRLTVV.

The V and J genes are TRBV6-5 and TRBJ2-3, with D perhaps being TRBD1 or TRBD2 (5 bases each). The CDR3 runs 13 residues. CDR1 and CDR2 from the germline V gene are MNHEY and SVGAGI. V shed 6 bases and J shed 2 bases, with 9 bases lying between them. The CDR3 sequence: CASSGAATDTQYF. For the CDR3, the DNA is TGTGCCAGCAGCGGGGCGGCCACAGATACGCAGTATTTT.

This clone appeared once. The rearrangement uses TRBV28 and TRBJ2-3; TRBD1 aligns across 9 bases. The germline V gene encodes CDR1 MDHEN and CDR2 SYDVKM. V gave up 6 bases and J gave up 4 bases; unmatched junction bases: 5. The CDR3 covers 14 residues. This CDR3 is CASRRQGVADTQYF. Here the CDR3 DNA reads TGTGCCAGCAGGCGACAGGGGGTCGCAGATACGCAGTATTTT.

The V call is TRBV28, the J call TRBJ1-5; the D is unclear. Germline CDR1 is MDHEN and CDR2 is SYDVKM. The CDR3 sequence is 15 residues long. V was shortened by 6 bases and J by 6 bases, with 18 bases between the two germline ends. In DNA form, the CDR3 reads TGTGCCAGCAGCAGCGACCTGGGGAAGTTTCAGCCCCAGCATTTT. It specifies CASSSDLGKFQPQHF. Based on the CDR3 plus reference TRBV28 and TRBJ1-5, the full variable domain is DVKVTQSSRYLVKRTGEKVFLECVQDMDHENMFWYRQDPGLGLRLIYFSYDVKMKEKGDIPEGYSVSREKKERFSLILESASTNQTSMYLCASSSDLGKFQPQHFGDGTRLSIL.

This clone has just a few counts. The CDR3 nucleotides read TGTGCCATCAGTCCAGGTGGAGGCTACACCTTC. It specifies CAISPGGGYTF. The chain links TRBV10-3 to TRBJ1-2; D is unresolved. Germline V gene data show CDR1 as ENHRY and CDR2 as SYGVKD. Trimming removed 5 bases from V and 8 bases from J, with 9 bases in between. The CDR3 is 11 residues long.

The V gene is TRBV28, the J gene TRBJ2-6, with 7 positions matching TRBD2. V trimming: 7 bases; J trimming: 3 bases; junction bases outside the gene matches: 3. Germline-derived CDR1 and CDR2 are MDHEN and SYDVKM. This CDR3 is 14 amino acids long. CDR3 region: CASTPGGGANVLTF. The CDR3 DNA sequence: TGTGCCAGCACCCCGGGAGGTGGGGCCAACGTCCTGACTTTC.

The chain employs TRBV15 and TRBJ2-1, with a weak D call TRBD2 (5 bases). Trimming took 4 bases from V and 7 from J, leaving 14 bases between them. This CDR3 is 14 amino acids long. From germline, CDR1 is LNHNV and CDR2 YYDKDF (reference sequence). CDR3 DNA: TGTGCCACCAGCATTACCCCCACGGGAAATGAGCAGTTCTTC. Its protein is CATSITPTGNEQFF.

This chain links TRBV9 with TRBJ2-7, with TRBD2 matching over 9 bases. The trim removed 4 bases at V and 4 bases at J, leaving 9 bases unmatched. Germline lookup yields CDR1 SGDLS and CDR2 YYNGEE. This CDR3 is 15 amino acids long. The CDR3 coding sequence is TGTGCCAGCAGCCGACGGCGGGAGGGCCGGTACGAGCAGTACTTC. The encoded protein is CASSRRREGRYEQYF.

This clone was found once. This sample includes further DNA sequences coding for the same CDR3. The rearrangement links TRBV27 to TRBJ1-1, with unresolved D. V gave up 3 bases and J gave up 1 base, with 9 bases separating them. In germline, CDR1 is MNHEY, CDR2 SMNVEV (reference sequence). This CDR3 comprises 14 residues. The CDR3: CASSFSGWNTEAFF. The CDR3 DNA reads as TGTGCCAGCAGTTTTTCCGGATGGAACACTGAAGCTTTCTTT.

The chain joins TRBV5-4 to TRBJ2-7; possibly TRBD1 for D (6 bases). Germline V gene sequence: CDR1 SGHNT, CDR2 YYREEE (reference sequence). The CDR3 runs to 15 residues. V shed 0 bases and J shed 0 bases, with 10 bases lying between them. CDR3 region: CASSLGGPTSYEQYF. The CDR3 nucleotides are TGTGCCAGCAGCTTGGGGGGGCCTACCTCCTACGAGCAGTACTTC.

This chain links TRBV7-8 with TRBJ1-3; 7 bases line up with TRBD1. After removal of 5 bases from V and 4 bases from J, the junction contained 2 bases not matched to a gene. The germline CDR1 and CDR2 sequences are SGHVS and FQNEAQ. This CDR3 has 13 amino acids. The CDR3 loop is CASSLQGGNTIYF. CDR3 coding DNA: TGTGCCAGCAGCCTACAGGGGGGAAACACCATATATTTT. The whole variable domain, remainder taken from reference TRBV7-8 and TRBJ1-3, is GAGVSQSPRYKVAKRGQDVALRCDPISGHVSLFWYQQALGQGPEFLTYFQNEAQLDKSGLPSDRFFAERPEGSVSTLKIQRTQQEDSAVYLCASSLQGGNTIYFGEGSWLTVV.

This clone came up once. The chain carries TRBV4-1 and TRBJ2-5; D may be TRBD2 (6 bases). This CDR3 has 15 residues. The ends were cut back, 1 base at V and 4 bases at J, with 13 bases in the middle. Germline V gene data show CDR1 as MGHRA and CDR2 as YSYEKL. DNA for the CDR3: TGCGCCAGCAGCCAAGGGGAGACTAGTCGAGAGACCCAGTACTTC. Translating it yields CASSQGETSRETQYF.

The rearrangement links TRBV7-6 to TRBJ2-1; D is unclear. The CDR3 is 15 amino acids. Germline values: CDR1 SGHVS, CDR2 FNYEAQ. Trimming removed 0 bases from V and 2 bases from J, with 8 bases in between. The CDR3 nucleotides read TGTGCCAGCAGCTTAGCCTCCCAGACCTACAATGAGCAGTTCTTC. Translation: CASSLASQTYNEQFF.

The count of this clone is one. The V and J genes are TRBV7-8 and TRBJ1-3, with 7 bases lining up with TRBD1. Unmatched junction bases numbered 7, after V lost 1 base and J lost 4 bases. The germline CDR1 and CDR2 sequences are SGHVS and FQNEAQ. The CDR3 length is 16 residues. The CDR3 sequence is CASSLGRGQTGNTIYF. The CDR3 DNA reads TGTGCCAGCAGCTTAGGGAGGGGGCAAACCGGAAACACCATATATTTT.